This T cell receptor beta chain was found in a study of Ad26.COV2.S vaccination and SARS-CoV-2 variants (dated by TCRdb to about 2021). As for the study more broadly: Donors in the vaccine arm were drawn from COV1001, a phase I-IIa trial of Ad26.COV2.S in healthy adults that was multicentre, randomized, double-blind and placebo-controlled. Ad26.COV2.S was administered intramuscularly at 5 x 10^10 or 1 x 10^11 viral particles, either as a single shot or as two shots given 56 days apart. The specificity and breadth of SARS-CoV-2-reactive T cell receptors after Ad26.COV2.S vaccination were assessed by TCRbeta repertoire sequencing. A total of 32 samples were included in the TCR-sequenced set, comprising 19 Ad26.COV2.S vaccine recipients, 5 placebo recipients and 8 SARS-CoV-2 convalescent individuals. Participants in the trial were split at random into five groups of five each, receiving low-dose or high-dose Ad26.COV2.S once or twice, or else placebo on both occasions. Investigators remained blinded to trial group allocation during experiments and outcome assessment.

TCRbeta CDR3 regions were sequenced with the immunoSEQ Assay. After extraction, genomic DNA underwent amplification by bias-controlled multiplex PCR, followed by high-throughput sequencing. The study's own analysis went as follows. To quantify the absolute abundance of each unique TCRbeta CDR3 region, sequences were collapsed and filtered. T cell fraction was estimated by normalizing TCRbeta template counts to usable DNA, which was measured by amplifying reference genes present in all nucleated cells. Repertoire TCRs were annotated as SARS-CoV-2-specific by exact matching of V gene, CDR3 amino acid sequence and J gene to a known reactive TCR set. The reference SARS-CoV-2 TCR set was derived from MIRA and filtered for enrichment in COVID-19-positive ImmuneCODE repertoires, a step that removed public or cross-reactive TCRs. Using the MIRA antigens, annotated TCRs were further analysed by specific ORF or by position within an ORF. Depth was the summed frequency of annotated unique rearrangements, while breadth was defined as annotated unique rearrangements over total unique productive rearrangements. TCR breadth was compared between groups using two-sided Wilcoxon rank-sum tests. TCRdb provides this immuneACCESS table in a form limited to in-frame rearrangements. Some clones are lacking; in checked studies, under half of them reflect an unresolved V gene, and why the rest are absent is not known. The V and J calls and clone size are taken from that table; D and trimming were inferred from the DNA. This sample has some 450,000 clones in its table, and less than 95% of those were observed once. Less than 5.5% of the sample belongs to the ten largest clones.

Results and caveats for the whole study, not just this receptor: Substantial breadth of spike-specific CD8+ and CD4+ T cell responses was reported after vaccination. The authors noted that total T cell responses may have been underestimated by the TCR breadth and depth analyses. Higher spike-specific TCR breadth was observed in Ad26.COV2.S recipients than in placebo recipients (P = 0.0014). Vaccine and placebo recipients had comparable non-spike TCR breadth, which fits with the vaccine containing only spike. The study lacked the statistical power to compare responses across vaccine doses or regimens.

CDR1 MDHEN and CDR2 SYDVKM are derived from the germline V gene. The CDR3 contains 14 residues, cysteine and phenylalanine counted. Kept here is only the CDR3 DNA, which spans 42 bases and is read in frame from base 1. Cut back by 2 bases and 1 base, the V and J ends lie 8 bases apart. To note about this clone: The clone's antigen remains unknown. No quality values exist for individual bases; no much larger clone is one base distant.

The sample's treatment or condition label, in plain terms: around 19 received Ad26.COV2.S at low or high dose, single or two shots; 5 received placebo; per-sample allocation not given. For vaccine and placebo recipients, the sequenced repertoires came from samples collected on day 63 after the first injection. Between 29 July and 7 August 2020, Cohort 1b enrolled some 25 adults aged 18-55 years at one site in Boston, USA. Ad26.COV2.S consisted of a replication-incompetent adenovirus type 26 vector by which a prefusion-stabilized SARS-CoV-2 spike protein from the original Wuhan strain was expressed.

The specimen comprised peripheral blood, sampled in a trial of Ad26.COV2.S vaccine versus placebo. The TCR comes from a person between 18 and 65 years old who received the Ad26.COV2.S COVID-19 vaccine or a placebo. This sequence uses TRBV28 and TRBJ1-1, and perhaps TRBD1 as D gene, on 5 matching bases. CDR3 loop: CASSLGATNTEAFF. The nucleotide sequence reads as follows: TGTGCCAGCAGTTTAGGGGCTACGAACACTGAAGCTTTCTTT.